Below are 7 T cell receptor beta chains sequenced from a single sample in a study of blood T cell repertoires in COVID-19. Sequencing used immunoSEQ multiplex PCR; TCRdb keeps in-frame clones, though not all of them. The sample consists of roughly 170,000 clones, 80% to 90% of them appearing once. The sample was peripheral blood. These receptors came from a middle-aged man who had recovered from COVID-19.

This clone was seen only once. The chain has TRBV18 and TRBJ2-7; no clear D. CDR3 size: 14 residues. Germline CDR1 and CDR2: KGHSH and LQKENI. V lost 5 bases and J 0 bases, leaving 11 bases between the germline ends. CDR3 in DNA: TGTGCCAGCTCAGTAGACACTCGCTCCTACGAGCAGTACTTC. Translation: CASSVDTRSYEQYF.

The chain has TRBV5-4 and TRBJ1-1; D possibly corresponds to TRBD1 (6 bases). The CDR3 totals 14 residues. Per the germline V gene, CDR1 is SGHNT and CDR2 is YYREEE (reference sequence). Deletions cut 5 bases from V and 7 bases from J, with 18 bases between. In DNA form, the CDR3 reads TGTGCCAGCAGACAGAGGGGGGGCCGGATTGAAGCTTTCTTT. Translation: CASRQRGGRIEAFF.

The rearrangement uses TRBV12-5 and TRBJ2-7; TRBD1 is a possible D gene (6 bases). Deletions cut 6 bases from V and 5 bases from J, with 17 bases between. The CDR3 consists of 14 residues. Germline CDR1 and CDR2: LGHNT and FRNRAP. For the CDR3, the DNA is TGTGCTAGTGGCTCCTCAGGGGTGGGGAACGAGCAGTACTTC. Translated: CASGSSGVGNEQYF.

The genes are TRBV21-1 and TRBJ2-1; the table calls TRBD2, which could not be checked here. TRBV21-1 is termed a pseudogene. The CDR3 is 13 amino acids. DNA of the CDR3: TGTGCCAGCAGCTCCCTAGTTTACAATGAGCAGTTCTTC. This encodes CASSSLVYNEQFF.

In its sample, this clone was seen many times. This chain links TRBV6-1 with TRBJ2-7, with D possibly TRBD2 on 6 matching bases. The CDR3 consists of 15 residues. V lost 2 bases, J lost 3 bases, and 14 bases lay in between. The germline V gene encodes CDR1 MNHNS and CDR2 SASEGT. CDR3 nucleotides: TGTGCCAGCAGTGAAAGGGCGGGGTCAAGCTACGAGCAGTACTTC. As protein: CASSERAGSSYEQYF.

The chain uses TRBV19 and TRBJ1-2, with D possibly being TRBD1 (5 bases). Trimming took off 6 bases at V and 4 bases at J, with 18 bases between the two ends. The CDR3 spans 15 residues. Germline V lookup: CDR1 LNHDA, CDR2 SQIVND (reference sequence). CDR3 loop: CASSRGEGTLYGYTF. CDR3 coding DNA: TGTGCCAGTAGCCGCGGGGAAGGGACCCTCTATGGCTACACCTTC.

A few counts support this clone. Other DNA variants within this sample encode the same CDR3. The CDR3 loop reads CASKGAPDTQYF. DNA for the CDR3: TGTGCCAGCAAAGGGGCCCCAGATACGCAGTATTTT. The rearrangement uses TRBV6-4 and TRBJ2-3; TRBD1 is a possible D gene (5 bases). With 7 bases removed from V and 4 bases from J, the gap between germline ends came to 9 bases. Germline CDR1 MRHNA, CDR2 SNTAGT. The CDR3 loop spans 12 amino acids.